This record concerns one T cell receptor (beta chain) sequence. The data are from a study of shared clonotypes between healthy human individuals. The CDR3 is made up of 17 amino acids. The J segment lost 1 base and the V segment lost 8 bases, leaving 13 bases of the junction unmatched. From germline, CDR1 is MGHDK and CDR2 SYGVNS. The data were produced by immunoSEQ multiplex PCR, yet TCRdb's version contains in-frame clones alone and is incomplete. The repertoire holds under 650,000 clones, with approximately 95% as singletons. The rearrangement links TRBV25-1 to TRBJ2-5, with 10 bases lining up with TRBD2. The TCR was taken from a woman aged 25 to 45 in good health. Source material: naive CD4+ T cells sorted from blood. Subset given: CD45RA+ positively selected. CDR3 in amino acids: CASVSSPGLATQETQYF. The CDR3 bases are TGTGCCAGCGTTTCTAGCCCGGGACTAGCGACCCAAGAGACCCAGTACTTC.